These 21 T cell receptor beta chains were all obtained from the same sample, sequenced in a study of shared clonotypes between healthy human individuals (TCRdb year 2020). Library generation was performed with the immunoSEQ multiplex PCR assay. TCRdb took this table from immuneACCESS and kept in-frame rearrangements with V and J called. Such tables lack part of the clones; where checked against another copy, unresolved V genes explain under half of the gap, and the rest is unexplained. This sample is represented by 1.5 million to 1.9 million clones; approximately 98% of them were singletons. The ten biggest clones cover roughly 0.45% of the sample. The source material was naive CD4+ T cells sorted from blood. Read against the paper, the sample's cell subset or site label means: CD45RA+ positively selected. All receptors derive from a young man in good health.

As for this clone: The identical CDR3 is also encoded by other nucleotide sequences in the sample. The chain combines TRBV7-2 with TRBJ2-4; D is possibly TRBD2 (5 bases). Trimming stripped 4 bases from V and 1 base from J, with 8 bases between. CDR3 length: 14 residues. CDR1 is SGHTA and CDR2 is FQGNSA in the germline V gene. The CDR3: CASSSGLAKNIQYF. The CDR3 DNA is TGTGCCAGCAGCTCCGGACTCGCCAAAAACATTCAGTACTTC.

This chain connects TRBV5-1 to TRBJ2-7, with 9 bases identical to TRBD2. The V and J ends lost 0 bases and 4 bases, in that order; junction bases with no gene match: 8. Germline lookup yields CDR1 SGHRS and CDR2 YFSETQ. The length of the CDR3 is 16 residues. CDR3 loop: CASSLAQAGGPYEQYF. In nucleotides, the CDR3 is TGCGCCAGCAGCTTGGCCCAGGCGGGAGGGCCGTACGAGCAGTACTTC.

This rearrangement joins TRBV19 to TRBJ1-2; TRBD1 is a possible D gene (5 bases). The CDR3 consists of 13 residues. Germline V gene data show CDR1 as LNHDA and CDR2 as SQIVND (reference sequence). Deletions cut 9 bases from V and 4 bases from J, with 15 bases between. The CDR3 loop reads CASNAGFGYGYTF. CDR3 coding DNA: TGTGCCAGCAACGCAGGGTTCGGCTATGGCTACACCTTC.

This chain uses TRBV2 with TRBJ1-1; maybe TRBD1 (5 bases). V dropped 7 bases and J dropped 1 base, with 16 bases sitting between them. Germline-derived CDR1 and CDR2 are SNHLY and FYNNEI. The CDR3 covers 15 residues. CDR3 residues: CASTILGGANTEAFF. The DNA for the CDR3 is TGTGCCAGCACCATTCTGGGAGGGGCGAACACTGAAGCTTTCTTT.

The genes are TRBV5-5 and TRBJ2-7, with D perhaps matching TRBD2 (5 bases). Per the germline V gene, CDR1 is SGHKS and CDR2 is YYEKEE (reference sequence). V was pared by 1 base and J by 6 bases, with 8 bases between. The CDR3 runs to 12 residues. For the CDR3, the DNA is TGTGCCAGCAGCTTGATCGGGGTCGAGCAGTACTTC. As protein: CASSLIGVEQYF.

The chain carries TRBV5-6 and TRBJ2-1; TRBD2 matches at 9 bases. The CDR3 runs 15 residues. Germline loops: CDR1 SGHDT, CDR2 YYEEEE. V lost 4 bases, J lost 2 bases, and 4 bases stayed unmatched. The CDR3 nucleotides are TGTGCCAGCAGCCGTGGCGGGAGGGCCTACAATGAGCAGTTCTTC. It codes for CASSRGGRAYNEQFF.

The V call is TRBV10-3, the J call TRBJ1-1, with 7 bases matching TRBD1. Unmatched junction bases numbered 4, after V lost 7 bases and J lost 2 bases. Looked up from germline, CDR1 is ENHRY and CDR2 is SYGVKD. The length of the CDR3 is 13 residues. The CDR3 reads CAIKGATNTEAFF. The CDR3, as DNA: TGTGCCATCAAGGGGGCCACAAACACTGAAGCTTTCTTT.

Here the CDR3 reads CASSTGSPQHF. The CDR3, as DNA: TGTGCCAGTAGTACGGGGTCGCCCCAGCATTTT. The gene calls are TRBV19 and TRBJ1-5; no firm D call. V was pared by 4 bases and J by 9 bases, with 7 bases between. This CDR3 has 11 amino acids. Germline V gene lookup returns CDR1 LNHDA and CDR2 SQIVND (reference sequence).

The chain has TRBV5-1 and TRBJ2-5; D possibly uses TRBD1 or TRBD2 (5 bases each). Between the trimmed V and J ends, which lost 4 bases and 9 bases, there was a span of 19 bases. This CDR3 is 14 amino acids long. CDR1 and CDR2 from the germline V gene are SGHRS and YFSETQ. CDR3 loop: CASSLGPSGAAQYF. For the CDR3, the DNA is TGCGCCAGCAGCCTGGGACCCTCCGGGGCGGCCCAGTACTTC.

This clone has just one count. The J gene is TRBJ2-7, the V gene TRBV28; D is perhaps TRBD2 (6 bases). Germline CDR1 MDHEN, CDR2 SYDVKM. This CDR3 has 15 amino acids. The V end was cut by 5 bases, the J end by 0 bases, with 14 bases between. For the CDR3, the DNA is TGTGCCAGCAGTCGAAAGCTAGCGACCTCCTACGAGCAGTACTTC. Translated, it gives CASSRKLATSYEQYF.

The chain employs TRBV15 and TRBJ1-2, with D perhaps TRBD1 (6 bases). The CDR3 extends over 13 amino acids. The V end lost 3 bases, the J end lost 2 bases, and 7 bases lay between the germline ends. CDR1 and CDR2 from the germline V gene are LNHNV and YYDKDF (reference sequence). CDR3 in DNA: TGTGCCACCAGCAGTCAGGGGAACTATGGCTACACCTTC. Its translation: CATSSQGNYGYTF.

V usage is TRBV29-1 and J usage is TRBJ2-1, with D uncertain. The germline V gene has CDR1 SQVTM and CDR2 ANQGSEA. V lost 5 bases and J lost 5, with 13 bases in between. This CDR3 region has 13 residues. This CDR3 is CSVQEQLDNEQFF. The CDR3 nucleotides read TGCAGCGTTCAGGAGCAGCTGGACAATGAGCAGTTCTTC.

The chain carries TRBV28 and TRBJ2-7; TRBD1 matches 8 bases. V dropped 7 bases and J dropped 5; count of bases not matched to a gene: 10. The CDR3 is made up of 14 amino acids. The V gene's germline CDR1 is MDHEN and CDR2 SYDVKM. CDR3 DNA sequence: TGTGCCAGCACACGACAGGGGAAGATCGACGAGCAGTACTTC. It yields the protein CASTRQGKIDEQYF.

This chain links TRBV4-3 with TRBJ2-7, with 7 positions matching TRBD1. The V segment lost 0 bases and the J segment 2 bases; nucleotides outside the gene matches: 4. The CDR3 has 15 amino acids. Germline loops: CDR1 LGHNA, CDR2 YSLEER. The CDR3 reads CASSQEGRGTYEQYF. As DNA, the CDR3 is TGCGCCAGCAGCCAAGAGGGCAGGGGGACCTACGAGCAGTACTTC.

This rearrangement joins TRBV7-2 to TRBJ1-1; D may be TRBD1 (6 bases). This CDR3 comprises 16 residues. Looked up from germline, CDR1 is SGHTA and CDR2 is FQGNSA. V was cut by 0 bases and J by 1 base, with 12 bases left in between. The CDR3 sequence is CASSLAAGGRNTEAFF. The CDR3 DNA reads TGTGCCAGCAGCTTAGCGGCGGGGGGCAGGAACACTGAAGCTTTCTTT.

This rearrangement joins TRBV5-1 to TRBJ1-1; a possible D gene is TRBD1 (5 bases). Germline V gene lookup returns CDR1 SGHRS and CDR2 YFSETQ. The V end lost 5 bases, the J end lost 1 base, and 9 bases lay between the germline ends. The length of the CDR3 is 13 residues. CDR3: CASRGQENTEAFF. The CDR3 DNA reads TGCGCCAGCAGGGGGCAAGAGAACACTGAAGCTTTCTTT.

This clone was picked up a small number of times. This chain uses TRBV5-4 with TRBJ2-7; 7 bases agree with TRBD1. J gave up 0 bases and V 4 bases, and 1 base lay outside the gene matches. The length of the CDR3 is 13 residues. Per germline, CDR1 SGHNT and CDR2 YYREEE (reference sequence). The CDR3 sequence: CASSRQGSYEQYF. The CDR3 bases are TGTGCCAGCAGCCGACAGGGCTCCTACGAGCAGTACTTC.

Note on this clone: Other nucleotide sequences in the sample specify the same CDR3. This chain connects TRBV2 to TRBJ2-7, with 7 bases fitting TRBD1. The CDR3 has 14 amino acids. V lost 6 bases, J lost 0 bases, and 5 bases stayed unmatched. CDR1 and CDR2 (germline): SNHLY, FYNNEI. The CDR3 reads CASSRDRSSYEQYF. Here the CDR3 DNA reads TGTGCCAGCAGCCGGGACAGAAGCTCCTACGAGCAGTACTTC.

The genes are TRBV10-3 and TRBJ1-5, with a weak D call TRBD1 (6 bases). CDR3 length: 12 amino acids. In germline, CDR1 is ENHRY, CDR2 SYGVKD. V lost 10 bases, J lost 3 bases, and 10 bases lay in between. The CDR3 DNA follows: TGTGCCACACAGGGTCCCAATCAGCCCCAGCATTTT. It yields the protein CATQGPNQPQHF.

Notes on this clone: In the same sample, other DNA sequences code for this CDR3. This sequence joins TRBV28 and TRBJ2-1; the match to TRBD2 covers 9 bases. This CDR3 comprises 16 residues. With V trimmed by 4 bases and J by 1 base, 5 bases remained unmatched. Germline V gives CDR1 MDHEN, CDR2 SYDVKM. CDR3 bases: TGTGCCAGCAGTTCCTTGGCGGGAGGGTCCTACAATGAGCAGTTCTTC. This sequence encodes CASSSLAGGSYNEQFF.

J is TRBJ2-1 and V is TRBV6-5, with no clear D. Per the germline V gene, CDR1 is MNHEY and CDR2 is SVGAGI. V shed 6 bases and J shed 3 bases, with 12 bases lying between them. This CDR3 contains 14 residues. CDR3 nucleotides: TGTGCCAGCAGCAGACCGGACGGCTACAATGAGCAGTTCTTC. Its translation: CASSRPDGYNEQFF.